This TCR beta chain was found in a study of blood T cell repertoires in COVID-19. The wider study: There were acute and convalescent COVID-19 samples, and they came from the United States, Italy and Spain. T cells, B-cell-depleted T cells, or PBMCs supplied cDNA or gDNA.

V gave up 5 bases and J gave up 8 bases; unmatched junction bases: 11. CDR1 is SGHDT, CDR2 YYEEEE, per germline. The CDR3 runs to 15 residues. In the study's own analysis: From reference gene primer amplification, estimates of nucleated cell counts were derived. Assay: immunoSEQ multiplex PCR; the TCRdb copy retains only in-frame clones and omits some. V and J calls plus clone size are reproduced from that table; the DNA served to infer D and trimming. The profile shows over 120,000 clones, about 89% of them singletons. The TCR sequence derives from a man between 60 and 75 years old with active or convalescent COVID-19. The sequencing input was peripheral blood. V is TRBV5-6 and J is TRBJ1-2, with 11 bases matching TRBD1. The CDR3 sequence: CASSVVGTGGKGYTF. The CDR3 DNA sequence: TGTGCCAGCAGTGTCGTTGGGACAGGGGGTAAAGGCTACACCTTC.